The clone carrying this T cell receptor (beta chain) was found a few times. What it binds is unknown. This entry is derived from a study of identical twins. The study's findings and limits: Insertions ran lower in abundant cord blood beta clonotypes, though not in memory repertoires. Weaker excess sharing between twins was seen in beta out-of-frame sequences. Without tracking the same donors, conclusions rested on cross-sectional statistical analysis.

The CDR3 covers 14 residues. V was shortened by 2 bases and J by 1 base, with 9 bases between the two germline ends. Germline V gene lookup returns CDR1 DFQATT and CDR2 SNEGSKA (reference sequence). MiXCR, applied by TCRdb to the 5' RACE reads, yields one record per CDR3 protein. The data contain roughly 350,000 distinct CDR3 sequences, 8.5% to 10% of them singletons. The genes are TRBV20-1 and TRBJ2-1, with TRBD2 as a possible D gene (6 bases). Source material: naive T cells sorted from blood. This clonotype was sampled from a woman aged 50 to 60 in good health. This chain's CDR3 is CSARPTSSYNEQFF. The CDR3 region has the DNA TGCAGTGCTAGACCGACTAGTTCCTACAATGAGCAGTTCTTC.